This TCR beta chain comes out of a study of T cell clonotyping in hematopoietic cell transplantation. Germline V gene data show CDR1 as MDHEN and CDR2 as SYDVKM. The length of the CDR3 is 15 residues. V was trimmed by 6 bases and J by 0 bases, leaving 9 bases between them. TCRdb's copy holds only in-frame clones and misses some; the assay was immunoSEQ multiplex PCR. The sample has tens of thousands of clones; 90% to 95% are singletons. This receptor was taken from a woman in her 50s in good health. Some clones in this sample may be carry-over from other donors' samples. Sample: peripheral blood mononuclear cells. V gene TRBV28 combines with J gene TRBJ1-6; D is uncertain. The CDR3 DNA is TGTGCCAGCAGCATACAAGACTCCTATAATTCACCCCTCCACTTT. Translation: CASSIQDSYNSPLHF.